A selection of T cell receptor beta chains follows, all from one sample in a study of T cell responses to AZD1222 COVID-19 vaccine. TCRdb's copy holds only in-frame clones and misses some; the assay was immunoSEQ multiplex PCR. Found here are about 66,000 clones, roughly 80% of them singletons; the top ten hold less than 4.5%. The specimen was peripheral blood, collected 28 days after the second AZD1222 dose. Source of these receptors: an adult who received the AZD1222 COVID-19 vaccine. Each CDR3 is given with its conserved first and last residue. A D gene is named only where the DNA matches it firmly. Clone size is not always given. Where it is, it says once, few, many or a class for expanded clones.

clone_size	d_call	j_call	v_call	cdr3_aa	cdr3_nt
NA	NA	TRBJ1-1	TRBV11-3	CASSSHMNTEAFF	TGTGCCAGCAGCTCGCATATGAACACTGAAGCTTTCTTT
once	TRBD2	TRBJ2-2	TRBV28	CASRRGAYTGELFF	TGTGCCAGCAGGCGGGGGGCTTACACCGGGGAGCTGTTTTTT
NA	TRBD1	TRBJ2-1	TRBV10-3	CAITPGTGARNEQFF	TGTGCCATCACCCCCGGGACAGGGGCAAGAAATGAGCAGTTCTTC
NA	NA	TRBJ2-4	TRBV27	CASSFRKGKNIQYF	TGTGCCAGCAGTTTCAGAAAAGGCAAAAACATTCAGTACTTC
NA	NA	TRBJ1-2	TRBV11-2	CASSFRTSSYGYTF	TGTGCCAGCAGCTTCAGGACAAGTAGCTATGGCTACACCTTC
NA	NA	TRBJ1-5	TRBV7-2	CASSPGDQQPQHF	TGTGCCAGCAGTCCAGGGGACCAGCAGCCCCAGCATTTT
few	TRBD1	TRBJ1-2	TRBV7-8	CASSGTVRQGGYTF	TGTGCCAGCAGCGGGACAGTCCGGCAGGGGGGCTACACCTTC
NA	NA	TRBJ2-7	TRBV3-1/TRBV3-2	CASGQSYEQYF	TGTGCCAGTGGACAGTCCTACGAGCAGTACTTC
NA	NA	TRBJ2-1	TRBV11-3	CASSSGINEQFF	TGTGCCAGCAGCTCCGGGATCAATGAGCAGTTCTTC
NA	TRBD1	TRBJ2-1	TRBV20-1	CSATDRGREQFF	TGCAGTGCTACTGACAGGGGTCGTGAGCAGTTCTTC
NA	TRBD1	TRBJ1-2	TRBV6-5	CASRPGQRYGYTF	TGTGCCAGCAGGCCGGGACAGAGATATGGCTACACCTTC
NA	NA	TRBJ1-4	TRBV7-8	CASSPPGANEKLFF	TGTGCCAGCAGCCCCCCGGGGGCTAATGAAAAACTGTTTTTT
NA	NA	TRBJ1-4	TRBV19	CASSSQGNYEKLFF	TGTGCCAGTAGCTCACAGGGAAATTATGAAAAACTGTTTTTT
NA	NA	TRBJ1-5	TRBV12-3/TRBV12-4	CASSNIAEPQHF	TGTGCCAGCAGCAACATAGCGGAGCCCCAGCATTTT
few	NA	TRBJ1-5	TRBV28	CASNEPRGARGNQPQHF	TGTGCCAGCAACGAACCTCGAGGGGCTCGGGGCAATCAGCCCCAGCATTTT
NA	NA	TRBJ2-1	TRBV19	CASRQKTLDNEQFF	TGTGCCAGCCGGCAGAAGACGCTGGACAATGAGCAGTTCTTC
NA	TRBD2	TRBJ2-7	TRBV28	CASSPPQRGPSYEQYF	TGTGCCAGCAGTCCCCCCCAGCGGGGACCCTCCTACGAGCAGTACTTC
NA	TRBD1	TRBJ1-5	TRBV30	CPASSDRAVSNQPQHF	TGTCCGGCCAGTTCCGACAGGGCGGTCAGCAATCAGCCCCAGCATTTT
few	NA	TRBJ1-2	TRBV21-1	CASSKVNQRDYGYTF	TGTGCCAGCAGCAAAGTGAACCAGAGGGACTATGGCTACACCTTC
NA	TRBD2	TRBJ2-3	TRBV5-1	CASRAVAGGPSDTQYF	TGCGCCAGCAGAGCCGTAGCGGGGGGGCCCTCAGATACGCAGTATTTT
once	TRBD1	TRBJ1-2	TRBV19	CASSIEQGRSYGYTF	TGTGCCAGTAGTATTGAACAGGGGAGATCCTATGGCTACACCTTC
NA	NA	TRBJ1-2	TRBV30	CAWITTAGGGYTF	TGTGCCTGGATCACAACGGCGGGAGGAGGCTACACCTTC
NA	NA	TRBJ1-1	TRBV5-5	CASSTPQPGQTMNTEAFF	TGTGCCAGCAGCACACCTCAACCTGGACAGACAATGAACACTGAAGCTTTCTTT
NA	TRBD1	TRBJ1-1	TRBV7-9	CASSLVQGAMTEAFF	TGTGCCAGCAGCTTGGTGCAGGGGGCGATGACTGAAGCTTTCTTT
NA	NA	TRBJ1-5	TRBV6-5	CASSPPGQPQHF	TGTGCCAGCAGCCCCCCGGGACAGCCCCAGCATTTT
NA	NA	TRBJ1-5	TRBV21-1	CASSTGTIPRNSNQPQHF	TGTGCCAGCAGCACGGGGACAATTCCACGGAATAGCAATCAGCCCCAGCATTTT
NA	NA	TRBJ2-1	TRBV6-1	CASSEFGGGAVQDEQFF	TGTGCCAGCAGTGAATTCGGAGGGGGAGCCGTTCAGGATGAGCAGTTCTTC
NA	TRBD1	TRBJ2-1	TRBV6-5	CAKKKGAGDEGEQFF	TGTGCCAAAAAAAAGGGGGCGGGTGATGAAGGTGAGCAGTTCTTC
NA	TRBD1	TRBJ1-2	TRBV7-6	CASSLAFPGQGYGYTF	TGTGCCAGCAGCTTAGCGTTTCCGGGACAGGGGTATGGCTACACCTTC
NA	TRBD1	TRBJ1-1	TRBV28	CASSLARQGLPEAFF	TGTGCCAGCAGTTTGGCTAGACAGGGGCTACCTGAAGCTTTCTTT
once	NA	TRBJ1-1	TRBV11-2	CASSFGRPPEAFF	TGTGCCAGCAGCTTCGGGCGCCCACCCGAAGCTTTCTTT
NA	NA	TRBJ2-1	TRBV19	CATRTGPSYNEQFF	TGTGCCACCCGGACCGGGCCAAGCTACAATGAGCAGTTCTTC
NA	NA	TRBJ2-3	TRBV5-1	CASSFEGRDTQYF	TGCGCCAGCAGCTTTGAAGGGAGGGATACGCAGTATTTT
NA	NA	TRBJ2-7	TRBV11-2	CASSSKQGSSYEQYF	TGTGCCAGCAGCTCTAAACAGGGATCTTCCTACGAGCAGTACTTC
NA	NA	TRBJ2-1	TRBV7-2	CASSLFSAPGQSGEQFF	TGTGCCAGCAGCTTATTTTCCGCTCCCGGGCAGTCCGGTGAGCAGTTCTTC
NA	NA	TRBJ2-3	TRBV6-2/TRBV6-3	CASSSRKGGSTDTQYF	TGTGCCAGCAGTTCGAGGAAGGGGGGGTCGACAGATACGCAGTATTTT
once	TRBD2	TRBJ2-2	TRBV5-6	CASSPVATSGLQGSGELFF	TGTGCCAGCAGCCCGGTGGCGACTAGCGGGCTCCAGGGATCCGGGGAGCTGTTTTTT
NA	TRBD2	TRBJ2-2	TRBV7-6	CASSLGLAGGPAGELFF	TGTGCCAGCAGCTTGGGACTAGCGGGGGGGCCCGCCGGGGAGCTGTTTTTT